This T cell receptor (beta chain) is drawn from a study of CD8+ T cells in alopecia areata. RNA extraction and reverse transcription yielded cDNA as sequencing template. Sequenced by immunoSEQ multiplex PCR; TCRdb stores in-frame clones only, minus some. The sample records 110,000 to 150,000 clones, roughly 46% being singletons. Overall study results and limits: Resident alphabeta T cells of normal skin are also sequenced in scalp samples.

This clone was detected a few times. The antigen is not known. The input for sequencing was CD4+ T cells sorted from blood, taken at week 0. The receptor comes from a human donor with alopecia areata.

The CDR3 nucleotides read TGCAGCGTTCGGGACGTTGAAGCTTTCTTT. As protein: CSVRDVEAFF. The rearrangement uses TRBV29-1 and TRBJ1-1, with TRBD1 as a possible D gene (5 bases). V dropped 5 bases and J dropped 7 bases, with 8 bases sitting between them. Germline values: CDR1 SQVTM, CDR2 ANQGSEA. This CDR3 has 10 amino acids.